Listed below are T cell receptor beta chains from one sample, sequenced in a study of blood T cell repertoires in COVID-19. TCRdb's copy holds only in-frame clones and misses some; the assay was immunoSEQ multiplex PCR. The sample has 95,000 to 150,000 clones, over 70% seen once. Sequenced sample: peripheral blood. Receptors were obtained from a woman in her forties or fifties with acute or convalescent COVID-19. The CDR3 runs from the conserved cysteine through the conserved F or W. The D gene is left open where the match is weak. Size tells how often a clone was seen (once, few, many) or the class of an expanded clone, and some rows leave it out.

TRBJ1-4,TRBV28,few,TRBD1,CASMGTGVDEKLFF,TGTGCCAGCATGGGGACAGGGGTAGATGAAAAACTGTTTTTT
TRBJ2-7,TRBV5-1,-,TRBD1,CASSSGQGAYEQYF,TGCGCCAGCAGCTCTGGACAGGGGGCGTACGAGCAGTACTTC
TRBJ1-5,TRBV30,few,-,CAWSKKTGGNQPQHF,TGTGCCTGGAGTAAAAAAACAGGTGGCAATCAGCCCCAGCATTTT
TRBJ2-1,TRBV14,once,-,CASSQVYVPYNEQFF,TGTGCCAGCAGCCAAGTTTATGTTCCCTACAATGAGCAGTTCTTC
TRBJ1-1,TRBV6-2/TRBV6-3,-,-,CASSRDGGDTEAFF,TGTGCCAGCAGTCGGGACGGGGGGGACACTGAAGCTTTCTTT
TRBJ1-1,TRBV14,-,-,CASSQDLAGVNVEAFF,TGTGCCAGCAGCCAAGATTTGGCAGGGGTGAATGTTGAAGCTTTCTTT
TRBJ2-5,TRBV5-1,few,TRBD2,CASTLGGGQETQYF,TGCGCCAGCACCTTGGGGGGGGGCCAAGAGACCCAGTACTTC
TRBJ2-7,TRBV5-4,-,-,CASSGGQTYEQYF,TGTGCCAGCAGTGGAGGACAGACCTACGAGCAGTACTTC
TRBJ2-2,TRBV5-5,-,TRBD1,CASTQDRVKNTGELFF,TGTGCCAGCACTCAGGACAGGGTGAAAAACACCGGGGAGCTGTTTTTT
TRBJ1-2,TRBV7-8,-,-,CASSRAGFGYTF,TGTGCCAGCAGCAGGGCAGGGTTTGGCTACACCTTC
TRBJ2-7,TRBV3-1/TRBV3-2,-,TRBD2,CASSQEGGTSGAYEQYF,TGTGCCAGCAGCCAAGAAGGTGGGACTAGCGGGGCTTACGAGCAGTACTTC
TRBJ1-4,TRBV6-1,-,TRBD1,CASINRDRGEKLFF,TGTGCCAGCATTAACCGGGACAGGGGTGAAAAACTGTTTTTT
TRBJ1-2,TRBV4-1,-,-,CASSQSVAGEGYTF,TGCGCCAGCAGCCAATCCGTGGCGGGTGAGGGCTACACCTTC
TRBJ1-5,TRBV5-1,-,TRBD1,CASSPGTGNQPQHF,TGCGCCAGCAGCCCGGGGACAGGGAATCAGCCCCAGCATTTT
TRBJ1-1,TRBV3-1/TRBV3-2,once,-,CASSQGGGRRTEAFF,TGTGCCAGCAGCCAAGGGGGAGGGCGTCGGACTGAAGCTTTCTTT
TRBJ1-2,TRBV7-9,-,TRBD1,CASSPPTGGSGYTF,TGTGCCAGCAGCCCGCCGACAGGGGGCTCTGGCTACACCTTC
TRBJ1-6,TRBV28,-,TRBD1,CASSLLPGQDNSPLHF,TGTGCCAGCAGTCTCTTACCGGGACAGGATAATTCACCCCTCCACTTT
TRBJ2-5,TRBV29-1,-,-,CSTGGGAGETQYF,TGCAGTACGGGAGGGGGCGCGGGAGAGACCCAGTACTTC
TRBJ2-5,TRBV18,-,-,CASSPNPRDQYF,TGTGCCAGCTCACCAAACCCCAGGGACCAGTACTTC
TRBJ2-7,TRBV28,-,-,CASTKNRVEQYF,TGTGCCAGCACCAAAAACAGGGTCGAGCAGTACTTC
TRBJ2-1,TRBV19,-,TRBD2,CASSMPRTSGGNEQFF,TGTGCCAGTAGTATGCCCCGGACTAGCGGGGGTAATGAGCAGTTCTTC
TRBJ2-3,TRBV7-3,-,TRBD2,CASSRTSATDTQYF,TGTGCCAGCAGCCGGACTAGCGCCACAGATACGCAGTATTTT
TRBJ1-5,TRBV27,-,-,CASRGAGNQPQHF,TGTGCCAGCAGGGGGGCCGGCAATCAGCCCCAGCATTTT
TRBJ2-1,TRBV7-3,-,-,CASSLMAGSTYNEQFF,TGTGCCAGCAGCTTAATGGCGGGATCAACCTACAATGAGCAGTTCTTC
TRBJ2-7,TRBV30,-,-,CAWSAGGTSSYEQYF,TGTGCCTGGAGTGCAGGCGGGACGAGCTCCTACGAGCAGTACTTC
TRBJ1-6,TRBV6-6,-,TRBD1,CASSYGYGTGDSPLHF,TGTGCCAGCAGTTACGGATACGGGACAGGGGATTCACCCCTCCACTTT
TRBJ1-6,TRBV7-3,-,-,CASSLLSGGNSPLHF,TGTGCCAGCAGCTTGCTGTCAGGAGGTAATTCACCCCTCCACTTT
TRBJ1-1,TRBV28,-,-,CASRFSDTEAFF,TGTGCCAGCAGATTCAGTGACACTGAAGCTTTCTTT
TRBJ1-6,TRBV3-1/TRBV3-2,-,-,CASSQEVASSYNSPLHF,TGTGCCAGCAGCCAAGAGGTAGCGAGCTCCTATAATTCACCCCTCCACTTT
TRBJ1-1,TRBV6-5,once,TRBD1,CASRGQGMLRAFF,TGTGCCAGCAGAGGACAGGGGATGCTGCGAGCTTTCTTT
TRBJ1-6,TRBV19,-,-,CAVREASYNSPLHF,TGTGCCGTCAGGGAGGCGAGTTATAATTCACCCCTCCACTTT
TRBJ1-1,TRBV11-2,-,TRBD1,CASSFPYRGGTEAFF,TGTGCCAGCAGCTTCCCATACAGGGGCGGAACTGAAGCTTTCTTT
TRBJ2-7,TRBV6-6,-,TRBD1,CASSSPGQGPYEQYF,TGTGCCAGCAGTTCCCCGGGACAGGGACCCTACGAGCAGTACTTC
TRBJ1-6,TRBV21-1,-,-,CANSRHRGNSPLHF,TGTGCCAACTCAAGGCACAGGGGTAATTCACCCCTCCACTTT
TRBJ2-1,TRBV3-1/TRBV3-2,few,TRBD2,CASSPGTSGGLNEQFF,TGTGCCAGCAGCCCTGGGACTAGCGGGGGGCTCAATGAGCAGTTCTTC
TRBJ2-3,TRBV7-3,-,TRBD2,CASSKTSAGALTDTQYF,TGTGCCAGCAGCAAAACCTCCGCGGGAGCCCTCACAGATACGCAGTATTTT
TRBJ1-4,TRBV5-5,-,-,CASSFGGAVEKLFF,TGTGCCAGCAGCTTTGGGGGCGCGGTAGAAAAACTGTTTTTT